This T cell receptor beta chain was recorded in a study of naive and memory T cell subsets. An equimolar mix of two oligonucleotides served as the beta constant-region primer for TRBC1 and TRBC2. Ligated cDNA was amplified by four rounds of PCR with nested alpha and beta constant-region primers and SP2. TCRdb re-called the UMI-ligation and nested PCR reads with MiXCR, one entry per CDR3 protein. The sample includes 100,000 to 150,000 distinct CDR3 sequences, roughly 32% seen only once; the top ten take less than 1%. CMV status came from CD4+ T cell IFNgamma after overnight CMV lysate stimulation of fresh PBMCs. Regarding the study as a whole: From naive to CM, EM and EMRA, diversity decreased and Gini increased.

This clonotype has more than one count but fewer than ten. Its antigen remains unidentified. The germline V and J ends were trimmed by 0 bases and 1 base, with 10 bases remaining between them. The CDR3 runs to 14 residues. The germline V gene encodes CDR1 GTSNPN and CDR2 SVGIG (reference sequence). The sequenced sample consisted of central memory CD4+ T cells from blood. The chain links TRBV30 to TRBJ2-7, with a weak D call TRBD2 (6 bases). This TCR was recovered from a human donor in good health. The CDR3 DNA reads as TGTGCCTGGAGTGTTGGCGGGGATTCCTACGAGCAGTACTTC. Translating gives CAWSVGGDSYEQYF.